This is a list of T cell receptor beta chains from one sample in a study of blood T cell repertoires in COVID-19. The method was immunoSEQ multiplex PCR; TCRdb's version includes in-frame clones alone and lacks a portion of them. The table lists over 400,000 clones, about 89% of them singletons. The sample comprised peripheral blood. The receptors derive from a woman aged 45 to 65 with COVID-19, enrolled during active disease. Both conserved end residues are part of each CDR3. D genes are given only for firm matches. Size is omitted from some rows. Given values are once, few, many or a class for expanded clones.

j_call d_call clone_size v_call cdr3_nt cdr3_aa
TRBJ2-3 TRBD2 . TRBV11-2 TGTGCCAGCAGATCCGGGCGGGGGACCTCCACAGATACGCAGTATTTT CASRSGRGTSTDTQYF
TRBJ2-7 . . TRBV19 TGTGCCAGTAGTATAGTTAATCAGGGCCACGAGCAGTACTTC CASSIVNQGHEQYF
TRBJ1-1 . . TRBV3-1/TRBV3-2 TGTGCCAGCAGCCAAGGCCAGCGAGCTGAAGCTTTCTTT CASSQGQRAEAFF
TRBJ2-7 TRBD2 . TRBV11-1 TGTGCCAGCAGCCGACAGACTAGCGGGGATAACGAGCAGTACTTC CASSRQTSGDNEQYF
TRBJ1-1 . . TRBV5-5 TGTGCCAGCAGCTTGGACATGAACACTGAAGCTTTCTTT CASSLDMNTEAFF
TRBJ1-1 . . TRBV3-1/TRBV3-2 TGTGCCAGCAGCCGGGGAGGGGGGACTGAAGCTTTCTTT CASSRGGGTEAFF
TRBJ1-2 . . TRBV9 TGTGCCAGCAGCGTAGGTCTCCAGACATACTATGGCTACACCTTC CASSVGLQTYYGYTF
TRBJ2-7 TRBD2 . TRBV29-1 TGCAGCGTTGAAGGGACTAGTACCTCCTACGAGCAGTACTTC CSVEGTSTSYEQYF
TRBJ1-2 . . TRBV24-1 TGTGCCACCAGTGATTGGGCCGGTCGGGGCTACACCTTC CATSDWAGRGYTF
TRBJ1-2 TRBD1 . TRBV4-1 TGCGCCAGCAGCCGAGAGGGGACAGGGGCGGAATCTGGCTACACCTTC CASSREGTGAESGYTF
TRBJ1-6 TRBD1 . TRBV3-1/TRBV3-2 TGTGCCAGCACCCTCAGACAGGGGAATTCACCCCTCCACTTT CASTLRQGNSPLHF
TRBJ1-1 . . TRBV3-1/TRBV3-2 TGTGCCAGCAGCCAAGTGAATGGCCTTATGACTGAAGCTTTCTTT CASSQVNGLMTEAFF
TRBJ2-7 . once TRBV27 TGTGCCAGCGCTCCCGGGATGAGCTCCTACGAGCAGTACTTC CASAPGMSSYEQYF
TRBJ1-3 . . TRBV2 TGTGCCAGCAGTGAAAAGTCGGGGACTGGAAACACCATATATTTT CASSEKSGTGNTIYF
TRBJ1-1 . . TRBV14 TGTGCCAGCAGCCCTCTCAGACGGGGTGGGAACACTGAAGCTTTCTTT CASSPLRRGGNTEAFF
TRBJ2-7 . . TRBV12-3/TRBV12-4 TGTGCCAGCAGCCCCAGCGGTTACGAGCAGTACTTC CASSPSGYEQYF
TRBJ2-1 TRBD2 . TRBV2 TGTGCCGGGACCGGGGGGTGGGGCAATGAGCAGTTCTTC CAGTGGWGNEQFF
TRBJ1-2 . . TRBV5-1 TGCGCCAGCAGCTGGCGTTTGGGAGATGCTAACTATGGCTACACCTTC CASSWRLGDANYGYTF
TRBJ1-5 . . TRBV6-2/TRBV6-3 TGTGCCAGCAGCCCCACCAGGCAGCCCCAGCATTTT CASSPTRQPQHF
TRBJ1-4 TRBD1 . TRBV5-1 TGCGCCAGCAGCTTGGATGGAGGGGGCCTGGCTGAAAAACTGTTTTTT CASSLDGGGLAEKLFF
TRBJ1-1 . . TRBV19 TGTGCCAGTAGTATGGCTGTTGGGCCTAATGAAGCTTTCTTT CASSMAVGPNEAFF
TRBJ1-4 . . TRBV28 TGTGCCAGCAGTTTGGGCAGCTCTTCAACTAATGAAAAACTGTTTTTT CASSLGSSSTNEKLFF
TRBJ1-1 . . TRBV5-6 TGTGCCAGCAGCTTTCTGTCAGGGCGAACTGAAGCTTTCTTT CASSFLSGRTEAFF
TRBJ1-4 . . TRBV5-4 TGTGCCAGCAGCTTGGGGGCAGGACTTAATGAAAAACTGTTTTTT CASSLGAGLNEKLFF
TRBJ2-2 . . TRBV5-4 TGTGCCAGCAGCTTGGGAGTGAGCGCCGGGGAGCTGTTTTTT CASSLGVSAGELFF
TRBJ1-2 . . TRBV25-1 TGTGCCAGCAGTGAAACCGGGACACCCTTACTCGGCTACACCTTC CASSETGTPLLGYTF
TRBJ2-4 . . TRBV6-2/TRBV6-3 TGTGCCAGCAGTTCAGGGGGAGGCATTCAGTACTTC CASSSGGGIQYF
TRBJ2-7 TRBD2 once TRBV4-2 TGTGCCAGCAGTCAAGATAGAGGAGCCAGCGGGGTCTCCTACGAGCAGTACTTC CASSQDRGASGVSYEQYF
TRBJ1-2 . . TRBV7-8 TGTGCCAGCAGCTCTTTTCGGACAGATCCCTATGGCTACACCTTC CASSSFRTDPYGYTF
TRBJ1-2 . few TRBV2 TGTGCCAGCAGTGATTCCCAGGGGAAGGACGGCTACACCTTC CASSDSQGKDGYTF
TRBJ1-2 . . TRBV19 TGTGCCAGTAAGGACAATGTGGACTATGGCTACACCTTC CASKDNVDYGYTF
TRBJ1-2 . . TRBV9 TGTGCCAGCAGCGCCCCGGGGGGGACCTATGGCTACACCTTC CASSAPGGTYGYTF
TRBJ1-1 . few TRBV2 TGTGCCAGCAGATTAAGGCAGGATGATAAAGCTTTCTTT CASRLRQDDKAFF
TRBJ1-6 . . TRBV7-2 TGTGCCAGCGGCCGGAGCGCAGGGAATTCACCCCTCCACTTT CASGRSAGNSPLHF
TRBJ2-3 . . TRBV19 TGTGCCAGTAGTATAATGGCGGGGGCGGTGACAGATACGCAGTATTTT CASSIMAGAVTDTQYF
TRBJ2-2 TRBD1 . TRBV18 TGTGCCAGCTCACGGACAGGGGCCAACACCGGGGAGCTGTTTTTT CASSRTGANTGELFF
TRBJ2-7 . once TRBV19 TGTGCCAGTAGTGAGGCGGTTGGAACCTACGAGCAGTACTTC CASSEAVGTYEQYF
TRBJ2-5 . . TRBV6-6 TGTGCCAGCAGACCCTACAACAGGGACCAAGAGACCCAGTACTTC CASRPYNRDQETQYF
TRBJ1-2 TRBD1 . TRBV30 TGTGCCTGGAGTGTTCAACAGGGGGTGGGCTACACCTTC CAWSVQQGVGYTF
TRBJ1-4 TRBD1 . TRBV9 TGTGCCAGCAGCTTAAACAGGGGGCTTGGGGAAAAACTGTTTTTT CASSLNRGLGEKLFF
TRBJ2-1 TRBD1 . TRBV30 TGTGCCTGGCACCGGGACAGGGGCTATGAGCAGTTCTTC CAWHRDRGYEQFF